This T cell receptor (beta chain) was sequenced during a study of T cell responses to AZD1222 COVID-19 vaccine. In the study overall: Researchers grouped second doses given at about 4 or about 12 weeks into one pool.

The CDR3 spans 13 residues. Trimming left V 8 bases short and J 2 bases short, with 16 bases between. CDR1 is GTSNPN, CDR2 SVGIG, per germline (reference sequence). Using immunoSEQ multiplex PCR, the repertoire was profiled, and TCRdb retains in-frame clones only, with some absent. The sample lists some 130,000 clones, 86% occurring once. Study-level points and caveats: Without day 14 samples, only post-peak T cell repertoires were studied. Spike-specific TCR depth and breadth grew after two AZD1222 doses. Donors in the cohort were predominantly white British and more often female, and clonal diversity was possibly underestimated.

This clone was seen only a few times. Its antigen is not identified. This rearrangement joins TRBV30 to TRBJ2-7, with a tentative D call TRBD1 (6 bases). The receptor comes from an adult in good health. Sample: peripheral blood, taken on day 0 of AZD1222 vaccination. CDR3 amino acids: CAGERDTTYEQYF. The DNA of the CDR3 is TGTGCCGGGGAGAGGGACACCACCTACGAGCAGTACTTC.